The rows below give T cell receptor beta chains drawn from one sample of a study of graft-versus-host responses after intestinal transplantation. Clones were sequenced by immunoSEQ multiplex PCR, and TCRdb holds only the in-frame ones, with some missing. The sample consists of under 8,500 clones, 83% of them appearing once. The material sequenced was ileum tissue, taken just under 310 days after intestinal transplant. These receptors were taken from a human patient who received an intestinal transplant, so some T cells may come from the graft donor. Both conserved end residues are part of each CDR3. The order of the fields is J gene, D gene, V gene, clone size, CDR3 DNA, CDR3 protein. D genes are given only for firm matches. The size entry is marked missing in some rows and otherwise reads once, few, many or a size class.

j_call: TRBJ2-7
d_call: TRBD1
v_call: TRBV7-2
clone_size: once
cdr3_nt: TGTACCAGCAGCTTTTCGGGACAGGGGAGCTACGAGCAGTACTTC
cdr3_aa: CTSSFSGQGSYEQYF

j_call: TRBJ2-5
d_call: TRBD2
v_call: TRBV28
clone_size: few
cdr3_nt: TGTGCCAGCAGTTCCACGGGGGGAGAGACCCAGTACTTC
cdr3_aa: CASSSTGGETQYF

j_call: TRBJ2-5
d_call: TRBD1
v_call: TRBV20-1
clone_size: .
cdr3_nt: TGCAGTGCCCTACAGGGGGAGACCCAGTACTTC
cdr3_aa: CSALQGETQYF

j_call: TRBJ2-3
d_call: .
v_call: TRBV6-4
clone_size: .
cdr3_nt: TGTGCCAGCAGTGACTCGATAAACACAGATACGCAGTATTTT
cdr3_aa: CASSDSINTDTQYF

j_call: TRBJ2-3
d_call: TRBD2
v_call: TRBV9
clone_size: few
cdr3_nt: TGTGCCAGCAGCGTAATGGGACTAGCGGGAGGCACAGATACGCAGTATTTT
cdr3_aa: CASSVMGLAGGTDTQYF

j_call: TRBJ1-1
d_call: .
v_call: TRBV19
clone_size: few
cdr3_nt: TGTGCCAGTAGTTGGTCCCTTTCCGGGAACACTGAAGCTTTCTTT
cdr3_aa: CASSWSLSGNTEAFF

j_call: TRBJ1-5
d_call: .
v_call: TRBV4-1
clone_size: .
cdr3_nt: TGCGCCAGCAGCCAAGATTGGTGGGGGGATCAGCCCCAGCATTTT
cdr3_aa: CASSQDWWGDQPQHF

j_call: TRBJ2-1
d_call: TRBD2
v_call: TRBV2
clone_size: .
cdr3_nt: TGTGCCAGCAGATACGGGACTAGCGGGAGGAATGAGCAGTTCTTC
cdr3_aa: CASRYGTSGRNEQFF

j_call: TRBJ2-1
d_call: .
v_call: TRBV2
clone_size: few
cdr3_nt: TGTGCCAGCAGTGATCCGGGACCGTCCCAGGAACAGCCCCTGGACAATGAGCAGTTCTTC
cdr3_aa: CASSDPGPSQEQPLDNEQFF

j_call: TRBJ2-7
d_call: .
v_call: TRBV21-1
clone_size: few
cdr3_nt: TGTGCCAGCGCTCAACCGGGACAGGGCTACGAGCAGTACTTC
cdr3_aa: CASAQPGQGYEQYF

j_call: TRBJ2-1
d_call: TRBD2
v_call: TRBV11-1
clone_size: .
cdr3_nt: TGTGCCAGCAGCTTAGCTTGGGCGGGACTAGCGGGAGGTTACAATGAGCAGTTCTTC
cdr3_aa: CASSLAWAGLAGGYNEQFF

j_call: TRBJ2-1
d_call: TRBD2
v_call: TRBV15
clone_size: once
cdr3_nt: TGTGCCACCGCCGGGACTAGCGGGAGGGCGGTCGACAATGAGCAGTTCTTC
cdr3_aa: CATAGTSGRAVDNEQFF

j_call: TRBJ2-5
d_call: TRBD2
v_call: TRBV7-2
clone_size: .
cdr3_nt: TGTGCCAGCAGCTTACGGACTAGTGAAGAGACCCAGTACTTC
cdr3_aa: CASSLRTSEETQYF

j_call: TRBJ1-5
d_call: .
v_call: TRBV5-4
clone_size: .
cdr3_nt: TGTGCCAGCAGCTTGATGGACAGACCTAATCAGCCCCAGCATTTT
cdr3_aa: CASSLMDRPNQPQHF

j_call: TRBJ1-2
d_call: .
v_call: TRBV25-1
clone_size: .
cdr3_nt: TGTGCCAGCAGTGATGGCGCAGGCCCACGGTACTATGGCTACACCTTC
cdr3_aa: CASSDGAGPRYYGYTF

j_call: TRBJ2-1
d_call: .
v_call: TRBV7-6
clone_size: once
cdr3_nt: TGTGCCAGCAGCTTAGCAGGGGGGGAGCTACACAATGAGCAGTTCTTC
cdr3_aa: CASSLAGGELHNEQFF

j_call: TRBJ1-3
d_call: .
v_call: TRBV6-5
clone_size: .
cdr3_nt: TGTGCCAGCCTAAAGTCAGGCCCCTCTGGAAACACCATATATTTT
cdr3_aa: CASLKSGPSGNTIYF

j_call: TRBJ2-5
d_call: TRBD1
v_call: TRBV19
clone_size: .
cdr3_nt: TGTGCCAGTAGTATCCCCGGAGACAGGGGAGAGACCCAGTACTTC
cdr3_aa: CASSIPGDRGETQYF

j_call: TRBJ2-5
d_call: .
v_call: TRBV21-1
clone_size: .
cdr3_nt: TGTGCCAGCAGCAAAGTTGGGCCCGACACCCAGTACTTC
cdr3_aa: CASSKVGPDTQYF

j_call: TRBJ1-2
d_call: TRBD1
v_call: TRBV19
clone_size: .
cdr3_nt: TGTGCCAGTAGTATAACAGGGGATGGCTACACCTTC
cdr3_aa: CASSITGDGYTF

j_call: TRBJ2-3
d_call: .
v_call: TRBV9
clone_size: once
cdr3_nt: TGTGCCAGCAGCGTAGGTAGCGAGGGACTGTCCGGGGATACGCAGTGTTTT
cdr3_aa: CASSVGSEGLSGDTQCF

j_call: TRBJ2-7
d_call: TRBD2
v_call: TRBV4-1
clone_size: .
cdr3_nt: TGCGCCAGCAGCCAGGCTAGCGGCGATAAAAGCTCCTACGAGCAGTACTTC
cdr3_aa: CASSQASGDKSSYEQYF

j_call: TRBJ2-5
d_call: .
v_call: TRBV19
clone_size: .
cdr3_nt: TGTGCCAGTAGTATCGGGGGCTCGGGGCAGTACTTC
cdr3_aa: CASSIGGSGQYF

j_call: TRBJ1-4
d_call: .
v_call: TRBV6-1
clone_size: .
cdr3_nt: TGTGCCAGCAGCACAGGGATGGCTTTTTCTGAAAAACTGTTTTTT
cdr3_aa: CASSTGMAFSEKLFF

j_call: TRBJ2-1
d_call: TRBD2
v_call: TRBV6-1
clone_size: .
cdr3_nt: TGTGCCAGCAGAGTGAGGACTAGTACGGTGAATGAGCAGTTCTTC
cdr3_aa: CASRVRTSTVNEQFF

j_call: TRBJ2-7
d_call: TRBD1
v_call: TRBV4-1
clone_size: .
cdr3_nt: TGCGCCAGCAGCCAAGAGCCGGGACAGCTCTCCTACGAGCAGTACTTC
cdr3_aa: CASSQEPGQLSYEQYF

j_call: TRBJ1-2
d_call: TRBD1
v_call: TRBV29-1
clone_size: .
cdr3_nt: TGCAGCGTCGTATTAGGGGACAGGGCGGACTATGGCTACACCTTC
cdr3_aa: CSVVLGDRADYGYTF

j_call: TRBJ1-1
d_call: TRBD1
v_call: TRBV6-4
clone_size: .
cdr3_nt: TGTGCCAGCAGTGACGGGACAGGGAATATAGGTGAAGCTTTCTTT
cdr3_aa: CASSDGTGNIGEAFF

j_call: TRBJ2-1
d_call: TRBD2
v_call: TRBV9
clone_size: .
cdr3_nt: TGTGCCAGCAGCGTAGTGGAGGGAGGGGAGCAGTTCTTC
cdr3_aa: CASSVVEGGEQFF

j_call: TRBJ1-1
d_call: .
v_call: TRBV11-2
clone_size: few
cdr3_nt: TGTGCCAGCAGCTTAAGAGCGAACACTGAAGCTTTCTTT
cdr3_aa: CASSLRANTEAFF

j_call: TRBJ2-3
d_call: .
v_call: TRBV2
clone_size: once
cdr3_nt: TGTGCCAGCAGTGAGGGCAGGGGCACAGATACGCAGTATTTT
cdr3_aa: CASSEGRGTDTQYF

j_call: TRBJ1-2
d_call: .
v_call: TRBV6-5
clone_size: .
cdr3_nt: TGTGCCAGCAGTTACTCGAGTGCGCGTCATTATGGCTACACCTTC
cdr3_aa: CASSYSSARHYGYTF

j_call: TRBJ1-3
d_call: .
v_call: TRBV19
clone_size: large
cdr3_nt: TGTGCCAGTAGTATAGCCAAATCCTCACAGGTCTCTGGAAACACCATATATTTT
cdr3_aa: CASSIAKSSQVSGNTIYF

j_call: TRBJ2-3
d_call: .
v_call: TRBV7-9
clone_size: .
cdr3_nt: TGTGCCAGCAGCCCAGAATCGGGCGTCGGGACTTACTTCACAGATACGCAGTATTTT
cdr3_aa: CASSPESGVGTYFTDTQYF

j_call: TRBJ1-1
d_call: .
v_call: TRBV11-2
clone_size: .
cdr3_nt: TGTGCCAGCAGCTTACAGGGTGGGTACACTGAAGCTTTCTTT
cdr3_aa: CASSLQGGYTEAFF

j_call: TRBJ2-5
d_call: .
v_call: TRBV7-2
clone_size: .
cdr3_nt: TGTGCCAGCAGCTCCAGCCGGGTGGGGGAGACCCAGTACTTC
cdr3_aa: CASSSSRVGETQYF

j_call: TRBJ2-1
d_call: .
v_call: TRBV5-4
clone_size: .
cdr3_nt: TGTGCCAGCAGGGCCAGATATCAACGACAGGAGTGGAATGAGCAGTTCTTC
cdr3_aa: CASRARYQRQEWNEQFF

j_call: TRBJ2-3
d_call: .
v_call: TRBV7-3
clone_size: .
cdr3_nt: TGTGCCAGCAGCTTGGGTGTGGGGGCCAGCACAGATACGCAGTATTTT
cdr3_aa: CASSLGVGASTDTQYF

j_call: TRBJ2-3
d_call: .
v_call: TRBV7-9
clone_size: .
cdr3_nt: TGTGCCAGCAGCTTACCGATCCGACAGTTGACCGATACGCAGTATTTT
cdr3_aa: CASSLPIRQLTDTQYF

j_call: TRBJ2-7
d_call: .
v_call: TRBV6-5
clone_size: .
cdr3_nt: TGTGCCAGCACTGGGGGAGTCGCTAGGTGGGGCGAGCAGTACTTC
cdr3_aa: CASTGGVARWGEQYF